The 18 T cell receptor beta chains below come from one sample, sequenced in a study of blood T cell repertoires in COVID-19. The assay was immunoSEQ multiplex PCR, and TCRdb's table has in-frame clones only and misses some. Of some 90,000 clones listed, over 65% are singletons. Source material: peripheral blood. Receptor source: a human donor in a cohort sampled during active COVID-19.

The chain employs TRBV7-2 and TRBJ2-7; TRBD2 is a possible D gene (6 bases). Germline values: CDR1 SGHTA, CDR2 FQGNSA. V lost 5 bases and J lost 4, with 15 bases in between. The CDR3 totals 14 residues. The CDR3 DNA reads TGTGCCAGCAGCCCTGACGGGGGTCGGTACGAGCAGTACTTC. Translating it yields CASSPDGGRYEQYF.

The chain employs TRBV5-8 and TRBJ1-4; 9 bases align to TRBD1. The germline CDR1 and CDR2 sequences are SGHTS and YDEGEE. This CDR3 comprises 17 residues. V lost 3 bases to trimming and J lost 0 bases; unmatched junction nucleotides: 6. The CDR3 is CASSSMDRGATNEKLFF. As DNA, the CDR3 is TGTGCCAGCAGCTCTATGGACAGGGGAGCAACTAATGAAAAACTGTTTTTT.

This rearrangement joins TRBV7-9 to TRBJ2-1; the D is unclear. V shed 5 bases and J shed 4 bases, with 21 bases lying between them. This CDR3 comprises 17 residues. Germline-derived CDR1 and CDR2 are SEHNR and FQNEAQ (reference sequence). CDR3 in amino acids: CASSPTGVAVSYNEQFF. For the CDR3, the DNA is TGTGCCAGCAGCCCGACTGGCGTGGCGGTGAGTTACAATGAGCAGTTCTTC.

This chain joins TRBV27 and TRBJ2-5, with TRBD2 matching over 15 bases. This CDR3 comprises 18 residues. The germline V gene has CDR1 MNHEY and CDR2 SMNVEV (reference sequence). V lost 0 bases and J lost 2; bases outside the gene matches: 4. CDR3 protein: CASSLSGLAGGLQETQYF. The CDR3 nucleotides read TGTGCCAGCAGTTTATCGGGACTAGCGGGGGGCCTACAAGAGACCCAGTACTTC.

This clone has more than one count but fewer than ten. This rearrangement joins TRBV5-1 to TRBJ2-1, with a weak D call TRBD2 (6 bases). Germline CDR1 reads SGHRS; CDR2 reads YFSETQ. Deletions cut 4 bases from V and 1 base from J, with 12 bases between. This CDR3 region has 15 residues. DNA of the CDR3: TGCGCCAGCAGCCCCGAAGCGGGTTCCTACAATGAGCAGTTCTTC. Protein sequence: CASSPEAGSYNEQFF.

This clone has a handful of counts. V and J are TRBV5-4 and TRBJ1-1, with 8 bases that match TRBD1. Germline V gene sequence: CDR1 SGHNT, CDR2 YYREEE (reference sequence). This CDR3 is 16 amino acids long. The ends lost 4 bases at V and 4 bases at J; junction bases unmatched: 12. CDR3 sequence: CASSIPRTGRFTEAFF. The CDR3 bases are TGTGCCAGCAGCATTCCCCGGACAGGGAGATTCACTGAAGCTTTCTTT.

With regard to this clone: At one boundary the junction diverges from the germline segment, which might be a read error. V and J are TRBV7-7 and TRBJ2-2; 10 bases are a match to TRBD1. Germline V lookup: CDR1 SSHAT, CDR2 FNYEAQ (reference sequence). The CDR3 has 19 amino acids. This chain's CDR3 is CASRVPGQGKGFVSGELFF. The CDR3 DNA sequence: TGTGCTAGCAGGGTCCCGGGACAGGGGAAGGGATTTGTTTCCGGGGAGCTGTTTTTT.

The gene calls are TRBV3-1 (or the pseudogene TRBV3-2) and TRBJ2-1; D uncertain. This CDR3 has 15 amino acids. Germline V gene data show CDR1 as LGHDT and CDR2 as YNNKEL (reference sequence). Trimming cost V 0 bases and J 3 bases, with 9 bases left between them. CDR3 amino acids: CASSQDRPYYNEQFF. As DNA, the CDR3 is TGTGCCAGCAGCCAAGATCGTCCTTACTACAATGAGCAGTTCTTC.

The chain employs TRBV5-5 and TRBJ2-4; tentative D call: TRBD1 (5 bases). CDR3 length: 12 amino acids. V was pared by 3 bases and J by 5 bases, with 6 bases between. Germline loops: CDR1 SGHKS, CDR2 YYEKEE (reference sequence). As DNA, the CDR3 is TGTGCCAGCAGCTCACAGGAAAACATTCAGTACTTC. Protein sequence: CASSSQENIQYF. Variable domain in full (rest from reference TRBV5-5 and TRBJ2-4): DAGVTQSPTHLIKTRGQQVTLRCSPISGHKSVSWYQQVLGQGPQFIFQYYEKEERGRGNFPDRFSARQFPNYSSELNVNALLLGDSALYLCASSSQENIQYFGAGTRLSVL.

This chain links TRBV9 with TRBJ2-1, with 13 nucleotides matching TRBD2. The germline gives CDR1 SGDLS, CDR2 YYNGEE. CDR3 length equals 14 residues. The ends lost 4 bases at V and 8 bases at J; junction bases unmatched: 3. In DNA, the CDR3 is TGTGCCAGCAGCCTCGGACTAGCGGGAGATGAGCAGTTCTTC. It is translated as CASSLGLAGDEQFF.

V usage is TRBV28 and J usage is TRBJ1-2, with D tentatively TRBD1 (5 bases). Trimming shortened V by 3 bases and J by 4 bases, and 6 bases separated the two germline ends. Germline CDR1 MDHEN, CDR2 SYDVKM. The CDR3 length is 12 residues. This CDR3 is CASSLGGYGYTF. The CDR3 DNA is TGTGCCAGCAGTTTGGGGGGCTATGGCTACACCTTC.

The chain combines TRBV3-1 (or the pseudogene TRBV3-2) with TRBJ1-2; no clear D gene. CDR1 and CDR2 from the germline V gene are LGHDT and YNNKEL (reference sequence). Trimming took 0 bases from V and 0 from J, leaving 8 bases between them. This CDR3 region has 15 residues. CDR3: CASSQEMAANYGYTF. The CDR3 nucleotides read TGTGCCAGCAGCCAAGAGATGGCAGCTAACTATGGCTACACCTTC.

The V gene is TRBV27, the J gene TRBJ2-7; 9 positions agree with TRBD1. The junction had 5 bases not matched to a gene; V was cut back by 5 bases and J by 6 bases. Germline-derived CDR1 and CDR2 are MNHEY and SMNVEV (reference sequence). This CDR3 region has 13 residues. CDR3 coding DNA: TGTGCCAGCAGTCCTACGACAGGGGGCGAGCAGTACTTC. Translated: CASSPTTGGEQYF.

The rearrangement uses TRBV2 and TRBJ1-4; TRBD1 matches at 9 bases. CDR3 length: 15 amino acids. CDR1 SNHLY and CDR2 FYNNEI come from the germline V gene. V lost 5 bases and J lost 5; bases outside the gene matches: 6. The CDR3 sequence: CASSTETGGNEKLFF. CDR3 in DNA: TGTGCCAGCAGTACTGAGACAGGGGGGAATGAAAAACTGTTTTTT.

The V gene is TRBV6-1, the J gene TRBJ1-3; a weak D match, TRBD1 (5 bases). The CDR3 is 15 amino acids. The V end lost 2 bases, the J end lost 0 bases, and 8 bases lay between the germline ends. Germline V gene lookup returns CDR1 MNHNS and CDR2 SASEGT. The DNA of the CDR3 is TGTGCCAGCAGTGAAAGTACAGGCTCTGGAAACACCATATATTTT. Translation gives CASSESTGSGNTIYF.

The chain employs TRBV5-4 and TRBJ1-6; 8 nucleotides match TRBD1. Germline V gene lookup returns CDR1 SGHNT and CDR2 YYREEE (reference sequence). CDR3 length: 16 amino acids. J gave up 3 bases and V 0 bases, and 2 bases lay outside the gene matches. The CDR3 here is CASSLVTGGYNSPLHF. The CDR3 coding sequence is TGTGCCAGCAGCTTGGTCACAGGGGGCTATAATTCACCCCTCCACTTT.

This sequence joins TRBV28 and TRBJ2-7; D gene uncertain. With 4 bases removed from V and 5 bases from J, the gap between germline ends came to 9 bases. The CDR3 totals 12 residues. CDR1 and CDR2 from the germline V gene are MDHEN and SYDVKM. The CDR3 nucleotides are TGTGCCAGCAGTTATACAGTGAACGAGCAGTACTTC. It codes for CASSYTVNEQYF.

V and J are TRBV19 and TRBJ1-1; 9 bases agree with TRBD1. Per the germline V gene, CDR1 is LNHDA and CDR2 is SQIVND (reference sequence). The ends lost 6 bases at V and 0 bases at J; junction bases unmatched: 2. CDR3 length equals 14 residues. The CDR3 is CASSWDRVNTEAFF. The CDR3 DNA follows: TGTGCCAGTAGCTGGGACAGGGTGAACACTGAAGCTTTCTTT.